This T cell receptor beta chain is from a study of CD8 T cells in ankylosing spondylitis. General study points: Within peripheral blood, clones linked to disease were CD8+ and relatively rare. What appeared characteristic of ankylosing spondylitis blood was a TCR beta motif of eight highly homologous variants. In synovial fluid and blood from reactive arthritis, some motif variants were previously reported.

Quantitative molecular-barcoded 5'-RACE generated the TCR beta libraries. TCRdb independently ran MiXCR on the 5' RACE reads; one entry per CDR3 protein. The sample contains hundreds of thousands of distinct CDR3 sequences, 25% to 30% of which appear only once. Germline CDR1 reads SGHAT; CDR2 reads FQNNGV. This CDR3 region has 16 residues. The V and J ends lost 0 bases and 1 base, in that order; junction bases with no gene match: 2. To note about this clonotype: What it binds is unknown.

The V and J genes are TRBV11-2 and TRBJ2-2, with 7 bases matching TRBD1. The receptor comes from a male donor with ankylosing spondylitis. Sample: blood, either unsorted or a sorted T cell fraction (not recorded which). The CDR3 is CASSLDRDRNTGELFF. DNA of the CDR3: TGTGCCAGCAGCTTAGATCGGGACAGGAACACCGGGGAGCTGTTTTTT.